The rows below give T cell receptor beta chains drawn from one sample of a study of T cells in Graves' hyperthyroidism and ophthalmopathy. TCRdb re-analysed the multiplex PCR reads in MiXCR, keeping a single row per CDR3 protein. The sample comprises about 840,000 distinct CDR3 sequences, approximately 40% of which are singletons, and about 8.9% rests with the top ten. Sequencing was performed on blood. The receptors were gathered from a man between 18 and 35 years old with Graves' hyperthyroidism. Each CDR3 is given with its conserved first and last residue. The D gene is left open where the match is weak. The size field is filled for only some rows; it gives once, few, many or a size class.

j_call,v_call,d_call,clone_size,cdr3_nt,cdr3_aa
TRBJ1-1,TRBV10-2,-,many,TGCGCCAGCAGTGAGAACTTCGCAGGTCTAGCTGAAGCTTTCTTT,CASSENFAGLAEAFF
TRBJ1-5,TRBV3-1,-,-,TGTGCCAGCAGCCAAGATTGGGGCGTCAATCAGCCCCAGCATTTT,CASSQDWGVNQPQHF
TRBJ1-1,TRBV7-2,-,many,TGTGCCAGCACCCATAGCCCCGGACAGGAAGCTTTCTTT,CASTHSPGQEAFF
TRBJ1-3,TRBV19,-,few,TGTGCCAGTACCTCCTCGACTGCAGGAGGAAACACCATATATTTT,CASTSSTAGGNTIYF
TRBJ2-3,TRBV19,-,-,TGTGCCAGTAGGGCGTGGGAAGATACGCAGTATTTT,CASRAWEDTQYF
TRBJ1-3,TRBV11-2,-,few,TGTGCCAGCAGCTTACCGCTCCTCTCTGGAAACACCATATATTTT,CASSLPLLSGNTIYF
TRBJ2-7,TRBV5-5,-,-,TGTGCCAGCAGCCCGGGGACGGAGGAGTACTTC,CASSPGTEEYF
TRBJ2-7,TRBV5-1,TRBD1,few,TGCGCCAGCAGCTTCTCCGGGACAGGGCCCTACGAGCAGTACTTC,CASSFSGTGPYEQYF
TRBJ2-7,TRBV25-1,TRBD1,-,TGTGCCAGCAGTTTATTGGGTCAGGGGGCGCGAGAGCAGTACTTC,CASSLLGQGAREQYF
TRBJ1-1,TRBV4-2,-,few,TGTGCCAGCAGCCAACCGGACAGAAGGACTGAAGCTTTCTTT,CASSQPDRRTEAFF
TRBJ1-5,TRBV2,TRBD1,-,TGTGCCAGCAGTCCGGGGACAGGAGTTAGACAGCCCCAGCATTTT,CASSPGTGVRQPQHF
TRBJ2-7,TRBV7-9,TRBD2,-,TGTGCCAGCAGCTTAGGAGTAGGGACTAGCGGCTTCTACGAGCAGTACTTC,CASSLGVGTSGFYEQYF
TRBJ2-7,TRBV15,-,-,TGTGCCACCAGCATTTACGGGTCAGGGGCTTACGAGCAGTACTTC,CATSIYGSGAYEQYF
TRBJ2-7,TRBV19,-,-,TGTGCCAGTATGGAGGGTTTCCCCGCCTACGAGCAGTACTTC,CASMEGFPAYEQYF
TRBJ1-4,TRBV12-3/TRBV12-4,-,many,TGTGCCAGCAGCTTGGGTTATGAAAAACTGTTTTTT,CASSLGYEKLFF
TRBJ1-5,TRBV16,-,many,TGTGCCAGCAGCCATCCGACTCAGCCCCAGCATTTT,CASSHPTQPQHF
TRBJ2-7,TRBV7-2,-,many,TGTGCCAGCAGCTTAGATTGGGCAGGGGACTACGAGCAGTACTTC,CASSLDWAGDYEQYF
TRBJ1-2,TRBV7-6,-,-,TGTGCCAGCAGCCTCGGACGGGCGCCCTATGGCTACACCTTC,CASSLGRAPYGYTF
TRBJ2-7,TRBV7-2,-,many,TGTGCCAGCAGCTTAGCAGGGGAAATGGGCGAGCAGTACTTC,CASSLAGEMGEQYF
TRBJ2-5,TRBV7-9,-,once,TGTGCCAGCAGCCCCCCGCGGGCTAAAGAGACCCAGTACTTC,CASSPPRAKETQYF
TRBJ2-7,TRBV20-1,-,-,TGCAGTGCCAGTAGCCGGGACTCCTACGAGCAGTACTTC,CSASSRDSYEQYF
TRBJ2-7,TRBV29-1,-,few,TGCAGCGTTGAAATTGAGCGGGACAGTGCCTACGAGCAGTACTTC,CSVEIERDSAYEQYF
TRBJ1-3,TRBV10-3,-,-,TGTGCCATCAGTGTAGGGGGGACAAGCTCTGGAAGCACCATATATTTT,CAISVGGTSSGSTIYF
TRBJ2-7,TRBV3-1,-,-,TGTGCCAGCAGCCACGGGAATCGAGAGCAGTACTTC,CASSHGNREQYF
TRBJ2-5,TRBV29-1,TRBD2,-,TGCAGCTTCCAATCGGGACTAGCGAGAGAGACCCAGTACTTC,CSFQSGLARETQYF